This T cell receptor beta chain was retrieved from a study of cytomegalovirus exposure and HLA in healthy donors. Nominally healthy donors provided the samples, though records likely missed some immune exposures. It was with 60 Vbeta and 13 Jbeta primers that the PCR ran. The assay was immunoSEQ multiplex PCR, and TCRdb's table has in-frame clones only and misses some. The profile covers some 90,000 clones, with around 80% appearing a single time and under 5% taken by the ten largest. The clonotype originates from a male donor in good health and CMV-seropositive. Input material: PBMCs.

Here the CDR3 DNA reads TGTGCCAGCAGGGCCAGCCGCTCCGGGAATGAGCAGTTCTTC. This gives the protein CASRASRSGNEQFF. V gene TRBV2 combines with J gene TRBJ2-1; no clear D. CDR3 length: 14 amino acids. Trimming shortened V by 6 bases and J by 7 bases, and 16 bases separated the two germline ends. The germline V gene encodes CDR1 SNHLY and CDR2 FYNNEI.